This T cell receptor beta chain originates from a study of STAT5B mutations in CD4+ large granular lymphocyte leukemia. Sequencing was at survey level. This table comes from immunoSEQ multiplex PCR, and its TCRdb copy is limited to in-frame clones, with some not included. The sample includes 30,000 to 40,000 clones, approximately 82% of them seen just once. The V gene's germline CDR1 is MNHNY and CDR2 SVGAGI (reference sequence). The CDR3 consists of 15 residues. Trimming left V 2 bases short and J 7 bases short, with 17 bases between. The receptor was derived from a human donor in good health. The specimen was CD4+ T cells from blood buffy coats. The J gene is TRBJ1-2, the V gene TRBV6-6; D is uncertain. Here the CDR3 reads CASSYTYPPASGYTF. In nucleotides, the CDR3 is TGTGCCAGCAGTTACACATATCCCCCGGCGTCTGGCTACACCTTC.